This entry lists 27 T cell receptor beta chains sequenced from one sample in a study of blood T cell repertoires in COVID-19. The repertoire was sequenced with immunoSEQ multiplex PCR; TCRdb's copy has only in-frame clones and lacks some. The sample has 130,000 or so clones; roughly four fifths are singletons. Sequenced sample: peripheral blood. The receptors originated from a woman in her 70s with acute or convalescent COVID-19.

CDR3 sequence: CASSPTGTGDEKLFF. CDR3 nucleotides: TGTGCCAGCAGCCCGACCGGGACAGGGGATGAAAAACTGTTTTTT. This chain connects TRBV5-4 to TRBJ1-4; TRBD1 agrees at 10 bases. After removal of 4 bases from V and 6 bases from J, the junction contained 6 bases not matched to a gene. Germline V gives CDR1 SGHNT, CDR2 YYREEE (reference sequence). This CDR3 has 15 residues.

This sequence joins TRBV5-5 and TRBJ1-2, with a weak D call TRBD1 (5 bases). Deletions cut 0 bases from V and 5 bases from J, with 11 bases between. There are 14 residues in the CDR3. Germline-derived CDR1 and CDR2 are SGHKS and YYEKEE (reference sequence). The CDR3 spells CASSLEETVYGYTF. Here the CDR3 DNA reads TGTGCCAGCAGCTTGGAGGAGACAGTTTATGGCTACACCTTC.

V and J are TRBV3-1 (or the pseudogene TRBV3-2) and TRBJ2-5, with TRBD2 matching over 7 bases. Germline CDR1 LGHDT, CDR2 YNNKEL (reference sequence). Unmatched junction bases numbered 3, after V lost 3 bases and J lost 2 bases. CDR3 length equals 14 residues. The CDR3 region is CASSQWGGQETQYF. CDR3 DNA: TGTGCCAGCAGCCAGTGGGGGGGGCAAGAGACCCAGTACTTC.

The genes are TRBV6-5 and TRBJ1-2, with 7 bases aligning to TRBD1. J gave up 3 bases and V 5 bases, and 3 bases lay outside the gene matches. The CDR3 consists of 13 residues. In germline, CDR1 is MNHEY, CDR2 SVGAGI. CDR3 protein: CASSHDRDYGYTF. The CDR3 nucleotides are TGTGCCAGCAGTCATGACAGGGACTATGGCTACACCTTC.

With regard to this clone: Other DNA sequences from this sample encode an identical CDR3 as well. The rearrangement links TRBV6-4 to TRBJ2-2; D possibly corresponds to TRBD2 (6 bases). The ends were cut back, 5 bases at V and 6 bases at J, with 16 bases in the middle. This CDR3 has 15 residues. From germline, CDR1 is MRHNA and CDR2 SNTAGT. CDR3 protein: CASSPGRAGSGELFF. Here the CDR3 DNA reads TGTGCCAGCAGTCCAGGGCGCGCGGGATCCGGGGAGCTGTTTTTT.

The chain carries TRBV3-1 (or the pseudogene TRBV3-2) and TRBJ1-2; 8 bases agree with TRBD1. J lost 5 bases, V lost 7 bases, and 9 bases had no gene match. Germline V gene lookup returns CDR1 LGHDT and CDR2 YNNKEL (reference sequence). There are 14 residues in the CDR3. The CDR3 spells CASTPSRGPYGYTF. CDR3 coding DNA: TGTGCCAGCACCCCGAGCAGGGGGCCTTATGGCTACACCTTC.

V gene TRBV7-6 combines with J gene TRBJ1-3, with D hard to call. V was pared by 4 bases and J by 4 bases, with 8 bases between. This CDR3 contains 13 residues. Looked up from germline, CDR1 is SGHVS and CDR2 is FNYEAQ. CDR3 sequence (DNA): TGTGCCAGCAGCTCAGGATCGGGAAACACCATATATTTT. It codes for CASSSGSGNTIYF. Based on the CDR3 plus reference TRBV7-6 and TRBJ1-3, the full variable domain is GAGVSQSPRYKVTKRGQDVALRCDPISGHVSLYWYRQALGQGPEFLTYFNYEAQQDKSGLPNDRFSAERPEGSISTLTIQRTEQRDSAMYRCASSSGSGNTIYFGEGSWLTVV.

The chain recombines TRBV28 with TRBJ1-6; 8 bases map to TRBD1. Losses at the gene ends were 11 bases for V and 7 bases for J; bases not matched to a gene: 7. Germline V lookup: CDR1 MDHEN, CDR2 SYDVKM. The CDR3 is made up of 13 amino acids. The CDR3 DNA reads as TGTGCCGCTCGGACAGGGTCGAATTCACCCCTCCACTTT. Its protein product is CAARTGSNSPLHF.

This clone was detected once. J is TRBJ2-5 and V is TRBV5-1; a possible D gene is TRBD1 (6 bases). CDR3 length equals 15 residues. Germline lookup yields CDR1 SGHRS and CDR2 YFSETQ. Trimming removed 3 bases at V and 1 base at J, with 13 bases between. CDR3 nucleotide sequence: TGCGCCAGCAGCTCGGCCTACAGGGTCCAAGAGACCCAGTACTTC. Protein sequence: CASSSAYRVQETQYF.

The genes are TRBV30 and TRBJ1-1; D is perhaps TRBD1 (5 bases). Germline values: CDR1 GTSNPN, CDR2 SVGIG (reference sequence). V was clipped by 4 bases and J by 1 base, with 22 bases between them. The CDR3 loop spans 17 amino acids. For the CDR3, the DNA is TGTGCCTGGAAGAGGCCGTCCGGGGCGGGGAAGAACACTGAAGCTTTCTTT. This codes for CAWKRPSGAGKNTEAFF. Drawing the rest from reference TRBV30 and TRBJ1-1, the complete variable domain is SQTIHQWPATLVQPVGSPLSLECTVEGTSNPNLYWYRQAAGRGLQLLFYSVGIGQISSEVPQNLSASRPQDRQFILSSKKLLLSDSGFYLCAWKRPSGAGKNTEAFFGQGTRLTVV.

V gene TRBV19 combines with J gene TRBJ1-1; no reliable D call. V lost 1 base to trimming and J lost 6 bases, with 9 bases between them. The CDR3 runs 13 residues. CDR1 and CDR2 from the germline V gene are LNHDA and SQIVND (reference sequence). CDR3 nucleotides: TGTGCCAGTAGTATAGCGGGGAGTGCTGAAGCTTTCTTT. This sequence encodes CASSIAGSAEAFF.

V usage is TRBV7-3 and J usage is TRBJ2-2; TRBD1 is a possible D gene (5 bases). Trimming removed 3 bases from V and 6 bases from J, with 8 bases in between. Looked up from germline, CDR1 is SGHTA and CDR2 is FQGTGA. The CDR3 loop spans 13 amino acids. CDR3 sequence (DNA): TGTGCCAGCAGCTTCGAAGGGGCCGGGGAGCTGTTTTTT. It specifies CASSFEGAGELFF.

The chain recombines TRBV6-6 with TRBJ1-6; a weak D match, TRBD1 (6 bases). V lost 0 bases and J lost 5, with 8 bases in between. This CDR3 has 15 amino acids. Germline values: CDR1 MNHNY, CDR2 SVGAGI (reference sequence). DNA for the CDR3: TGTGCCAGCAGTTACTCCCACAGGGATAATTCACCCCTCCACTTT. Protein sequence: CASSYSHRDNSPLHF.

V and J are TRBV10-1 and TRBJ1-1, with TRBD1 matching 12 bases. V trimming: 9 bases; J trimming: 2 bases; junction bases outside the gene matches: 13. The V gene's germline CDR1 is WNHNN and CDR2 SYGVQD (reference sequence). CDR3 length: 17 amino acids. CDR3 region: CARSGTGGAEGNTEAFF. In nucleotides, the CDR3 is TGCGCCAGGTCCGGGACAGGGGGCGCGGAGGGAAACACTGAAGCTTTCTTT.

J is TRBJ2-2 and V is TRBV15; TRBD1 agrees at 9 bases. This CDR3 contains 16 residues. Germline V gene data show CDR1 as LNHNV and CDR2 as YYDKDF (reference sequence). Trimming at V came to 0 bases and at J to 5 bases, leaving 4 bases not matched to a gene. The CDR3 sequence: CATSRETGGGTGELFF. CDR3 nucleotide sequence: TGTGCCACCAGCAGAGAAACAGGGGGCGGGACCGGGGAGCTGTTTTTT.

J is TRBJ1-2 and V is TRBV6-5, with D unresolved. V lost 10 bases and J lost 4, with 16 bases in between. Germline V gene lookup returns CDR1 MNHEY and CDR2 SVGAGI. The CDR3 has 13 residues. The CDR3 region has the DNA TGTGCCACCTTTACCCCGGGTGGCTATGGCTACACCTTC. This encodes CATFTPGGYGYTF.

The CDR3 here is CASSLGRVDQPQHF. As DNA, the CDR3 is TGTGCCAGCAGCTTAGGCAGGGTGGATCAGCCCCAGCATTTT. The rearrangement links TRBV7-2 to TRBJ1-5; D perhaps matches TRBD1 (5 bases). Germline values: CDR1 SGHTA, CDR2 FQGNSA. The CDR3 consists of 14 residues. Trimming removed 1 base at V and 5 bases at J, with 9 bases between.

The chain joins TRBV7-6 to TRBJ2-1; 10 bases map to TRBD2. From germline, CDR1 is SGHVS and CDR2 FNYEAQ. The V and J ends lost 3 bases and 9 bases, in that order; junction bases with no gene match: 5. The CDR3 runs 14 residues. The CDR3 protein is CASSFLAGDIEQFF. The CDR3 DNA follows: TGTGCCAGCAGCTTTCTAGCGGGGGATATTGAGCAGTTCTTC.

The chain carries TRBV19 and TRBJ2-1; the D gene is possibly TRBD2 (5 bases). The germline V gene encodes CDR1 LNHDA and CDR2 SQIVND (reference sequence). The V end lost 3 bases, the J end lost 5 bases, and 11 bases lay between the germline ends. The CDR3 has 14 amino acids. The CDR3 here is CASSIMSGNNEQFF. Here the CDR3 DNA reads TGTGCCAGTAGTATTATGTCGGGGAACAATGAGCAGTTCTTC.

This clone was picked up a small number of times. The chain links TRBV14 to TRBJ1-4, with D uncertain. V lost 3 bases and J 8 bases, leaving 10 bases between the germline ends. The germline gives CDR1 SGHDN, CDR2 FVKESK. The CDR3 spans 13 residues. CDR3 loop: CASSQGSREKLFF. The CDR3 DNA is TGTGCCAGCAGCCAGGGGAGTCGCGAAAAACTGTTTTTT.

This clone appeared once. The chain combines TRBV19 with TRBJ1-2, with D possibly matching TRBD1 (5 bases). Between the trimmed V and J ends, which lost 7 bases and 7 bases, there was a span of 16 bases. CDR3 length equals 13 residues. CDR1 and CDR2 from the germline V gene are LNHDA and SQIVND (reference sequence). The CDR3 bases are TGTGCCAGTACCCCGGACATGGGGGGTGGCTACACCTTC. It encodes CASTPDMGGGYTF.

The chain carries TRBV2 and TRBJ1-5, with 8 bases identical to TRBD1. The V gene's germline CDR1 is SNHLY and CDR2 FYNNEI. Unmatched junction bases numbered 7, after V lost 6 bases and J lost 6 bases. This CDR3 has 14 residues. In DNA form, the CDR3 reads TGTGCCAGCAGCGACCGGACAGGGCGTCAGCCCCAGCATTTT. Protein: CASSDRTGRQPQHF.

This clone was observed a handful of times. The chain uses TRBV9 and TRBJ1-6; 7 bases fit TRBD1. The V gene's germline CDR1 is SGDLS and CDR2 YYNGEE. V lost 4 bases to trimming and J lost 5 bases; unmatched junction nucleotides: 0. The CDR3 has 13 amino acids. The CDR3 sequence is CASSQGDNSPLHF. DNA of the CDR3: TGTGCCAGCAGCCAGGGGGATAATTCACCCCTCCACTTT.

The genes are TRBV9 and TRBJ1-4; D gene unclear. Germline V lookup: CDR1 SGDLS, CDR2 YYNGEE. The CDR3 spans 15 residues. V was cut by 3 bases and J by 6 bases, with 15 bases left in between. CDR3 loop: CASSGGPRRDEKLFF. CDR3 nucleotide sequence: TGTGCCAGCAGCGGAGGACCCCGGCGGGATGAAAAACTGTTTTTT.

V gene TRBV7-2 combines with J gene TRBJ2-4; the D gene is possibly TRBD1 (5 bases). The CDR3 loop spans 14 amino acids. Germline V gene lookup returns CDR1 SGHTA and CDR2 FQGNSA. V was pared by 3 bases and J by 2 bases, with 8 bases between. CDR3 nucleotides: TGTGCCAGCAGCTTTCAGGGAACCAAAAACATTCAGTACTTC. Its translation is CASSFQGTKNIQYF.

This chain uses TRBV7-2 with TRBJ1-1; TRBD1 is a possible D gene (6 bases). Germline lookup yields CDR1 SGHTA and CDR2 FQGNSA. This CDR3 is built from 14 residues. Trimming cost V 11 bases and J 0 bases, with 16 bases left between them. The CDR3 is CASRGGPMNTEAFF. In DNA form, the CDR3 reads TGTGCCTCTAGGGGGGGGCCCATGAACACTGAAGCTTTCTTT.

This chain uses TRBV24-1 with TRBJ2-5; weak D call: TRBD1 (5 bases). This CDR3 spans 14 amino acids. Trimming stripped 4 bases from V and 5 bases from J, with 13 bases between. The germline gives CDR1 KGHDR, CDR2 SFDVKD. The CDR3 sequence is CATSENQGLETQYF. CDR3 nucleotide sequence: TGTGCCACCAGTGAAAACCAGGGTCTGGAGACCCAGTACTTC.